This T cell receptor (beta chain) comes out of a study of cytomegalovirus exposure and HLA in healthy donors. Looking at the study overall: Out of roughly 170 million T cells, an earlier analysis found about 100 million unique TCR beta sequences in total. Study findings and constraints: Listed as cytomegalovirus-associated were over 150 TCR beta chains. Earlier results showed most TCR beta V segments being productive about 90% or about 30% of the time. A cluster of highly shared sequence variants was likely a sequencing artifact.

In the case of this clone: Its antigen is unknown.

The CDR3 is 13 residues long. Per germline, CDR1 SNHLY and CDR2 FYNNEI. V lost 6 bases and J 3 bases, leaving 10 bases between the germline ends. It was with 60 Vbeta and 13 Jbeta primers that the PCR ran. Method: immunoSEQ multiplex PCR; TCRdb's copy keeps in-frame clones and lacks some. The sample contains approximately 160,000 clones, roughly four fifths of which appear only once. The chain combines TRBV2 with TRBJ2-3; tentative D call: TRBD2 (6 bases). The TCR was taken from a woman between 18 and 29 years old in good health and CMV-seronegative. Sequenced sample: PBMCs. Here the CDR3 DNA reads TGTGCCAGCAGGTGGGAGGTGACAGATACGCAGTATTTT. This translates into CASRWEVTDTQYF.